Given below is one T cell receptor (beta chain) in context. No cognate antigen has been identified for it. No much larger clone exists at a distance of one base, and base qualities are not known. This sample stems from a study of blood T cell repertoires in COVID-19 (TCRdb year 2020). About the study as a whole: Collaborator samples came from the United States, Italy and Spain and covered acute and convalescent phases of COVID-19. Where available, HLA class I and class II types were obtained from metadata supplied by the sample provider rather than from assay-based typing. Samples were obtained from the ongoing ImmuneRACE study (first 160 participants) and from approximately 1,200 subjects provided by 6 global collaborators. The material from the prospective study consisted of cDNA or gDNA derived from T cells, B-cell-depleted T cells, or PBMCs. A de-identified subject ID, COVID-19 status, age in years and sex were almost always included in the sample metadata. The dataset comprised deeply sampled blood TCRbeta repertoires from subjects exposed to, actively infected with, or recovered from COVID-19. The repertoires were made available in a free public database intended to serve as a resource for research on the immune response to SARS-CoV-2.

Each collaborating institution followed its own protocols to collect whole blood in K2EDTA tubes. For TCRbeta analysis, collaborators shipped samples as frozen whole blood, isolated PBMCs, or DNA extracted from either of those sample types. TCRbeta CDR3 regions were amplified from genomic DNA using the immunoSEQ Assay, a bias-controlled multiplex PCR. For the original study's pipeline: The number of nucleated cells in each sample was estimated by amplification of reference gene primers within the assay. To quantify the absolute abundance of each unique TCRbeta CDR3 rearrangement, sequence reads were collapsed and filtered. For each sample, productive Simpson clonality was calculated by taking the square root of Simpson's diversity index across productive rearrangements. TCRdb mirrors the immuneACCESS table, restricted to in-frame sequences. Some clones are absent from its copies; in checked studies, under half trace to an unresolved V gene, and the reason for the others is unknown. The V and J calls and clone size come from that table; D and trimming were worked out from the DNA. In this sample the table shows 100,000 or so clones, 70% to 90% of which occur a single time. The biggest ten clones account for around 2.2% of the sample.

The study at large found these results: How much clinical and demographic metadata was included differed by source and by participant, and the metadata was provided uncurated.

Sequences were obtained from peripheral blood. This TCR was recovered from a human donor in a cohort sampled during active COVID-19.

The CDR3 reads as follows: CASRQQAGGPGNEQFF. The bases read TGTGCCAGCCGCCAACAAGCGGGGGGACCAGGGAATGAGCAGTTCTTC. The sequence links TRBV27 to TRBJ2-1; 9 of the junction bases match TRBD2. The CDR1 and CDR2 encoded by the germline V gene (reference sequence) are MNHEY and SMNVEV. Including the terminal cysteine and phenylalanine, the CDR3 comprises 16 residues. CDR3 DNA only is kept here, 48 bases in frame from base 1. The junction shows trimming of 8 bases on V and 7 bases on J, and the gene matches do not reach 15 bases of it.